This TCR beta chain was found in a study of cytomegalovirus exposure and HLA in healthy donors. Study results and limitations: Most of the TCR beta V segments (in an earlier analysis) were productive either about 87% or about 30% of the time. It was likely that a cluster of highly shared sequence variants was a sequencing artifact. In a later analysis, a missense DCLRE1C variant was linked to TCR beta V- and J-gene trimming. Roughly even sequencing depth across donors was the assumption behind the presence/absence analyses.

The trim removed 0 bases at V and 3 bases at J, leaving 4 bases unmatched. The CDR3 loop spans 16 amino acids. In germline, CDR1 is KGHSH, CDR2 LQKENI. To note about this clone: Its target is unknown.

The PCR contained 60 Vbeta and 13 Jbeta primers. Profiling relied on immunoSEQ multiplex PCR, and the TCRdb table lists in-frame clones only, not all of them. The table has 200,000 to 250,000 clones, more than 75% seen once. J is TRBJ2-3 and V is TRBV18, with 9 bases aligning to TRBD2. This clonotype was sampled from a male donor in good health and CMV-seronegative. Source material: PBMCs. The CDR3 DNA reads as TGTGCCAGCTCACCACCGGGACTAGCTCTAACAGATACGCAGTATTTT. It codes for CASSPPGLALTDTQYF.